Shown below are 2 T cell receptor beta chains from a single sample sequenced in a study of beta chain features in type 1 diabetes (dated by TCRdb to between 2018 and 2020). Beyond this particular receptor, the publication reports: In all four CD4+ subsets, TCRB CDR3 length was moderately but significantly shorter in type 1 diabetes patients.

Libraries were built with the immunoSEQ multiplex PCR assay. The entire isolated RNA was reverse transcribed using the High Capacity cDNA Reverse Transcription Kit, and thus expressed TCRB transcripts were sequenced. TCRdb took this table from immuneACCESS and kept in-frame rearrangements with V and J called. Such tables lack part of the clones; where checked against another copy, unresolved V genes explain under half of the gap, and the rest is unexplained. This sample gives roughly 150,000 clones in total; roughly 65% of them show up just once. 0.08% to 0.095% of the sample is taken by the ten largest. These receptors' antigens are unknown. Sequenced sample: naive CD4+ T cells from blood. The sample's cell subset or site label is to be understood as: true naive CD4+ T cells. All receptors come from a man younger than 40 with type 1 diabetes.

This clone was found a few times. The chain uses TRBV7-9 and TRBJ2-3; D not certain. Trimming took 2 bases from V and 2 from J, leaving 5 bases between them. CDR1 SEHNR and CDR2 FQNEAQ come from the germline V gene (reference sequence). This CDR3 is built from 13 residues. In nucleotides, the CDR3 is TGTGCCAGCAGCTTACTGGACACAGATACGCAGTATTTT. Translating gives CASSLLDTDTQYF.

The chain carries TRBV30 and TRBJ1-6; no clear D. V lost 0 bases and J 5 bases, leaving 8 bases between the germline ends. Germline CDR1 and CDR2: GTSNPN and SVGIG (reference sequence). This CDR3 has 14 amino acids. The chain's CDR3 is CAWSVLTDNSPLHF. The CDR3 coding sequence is TGTGCCTGGAGTGTACTTACGGATAATTCACCCCTCCACTTT.